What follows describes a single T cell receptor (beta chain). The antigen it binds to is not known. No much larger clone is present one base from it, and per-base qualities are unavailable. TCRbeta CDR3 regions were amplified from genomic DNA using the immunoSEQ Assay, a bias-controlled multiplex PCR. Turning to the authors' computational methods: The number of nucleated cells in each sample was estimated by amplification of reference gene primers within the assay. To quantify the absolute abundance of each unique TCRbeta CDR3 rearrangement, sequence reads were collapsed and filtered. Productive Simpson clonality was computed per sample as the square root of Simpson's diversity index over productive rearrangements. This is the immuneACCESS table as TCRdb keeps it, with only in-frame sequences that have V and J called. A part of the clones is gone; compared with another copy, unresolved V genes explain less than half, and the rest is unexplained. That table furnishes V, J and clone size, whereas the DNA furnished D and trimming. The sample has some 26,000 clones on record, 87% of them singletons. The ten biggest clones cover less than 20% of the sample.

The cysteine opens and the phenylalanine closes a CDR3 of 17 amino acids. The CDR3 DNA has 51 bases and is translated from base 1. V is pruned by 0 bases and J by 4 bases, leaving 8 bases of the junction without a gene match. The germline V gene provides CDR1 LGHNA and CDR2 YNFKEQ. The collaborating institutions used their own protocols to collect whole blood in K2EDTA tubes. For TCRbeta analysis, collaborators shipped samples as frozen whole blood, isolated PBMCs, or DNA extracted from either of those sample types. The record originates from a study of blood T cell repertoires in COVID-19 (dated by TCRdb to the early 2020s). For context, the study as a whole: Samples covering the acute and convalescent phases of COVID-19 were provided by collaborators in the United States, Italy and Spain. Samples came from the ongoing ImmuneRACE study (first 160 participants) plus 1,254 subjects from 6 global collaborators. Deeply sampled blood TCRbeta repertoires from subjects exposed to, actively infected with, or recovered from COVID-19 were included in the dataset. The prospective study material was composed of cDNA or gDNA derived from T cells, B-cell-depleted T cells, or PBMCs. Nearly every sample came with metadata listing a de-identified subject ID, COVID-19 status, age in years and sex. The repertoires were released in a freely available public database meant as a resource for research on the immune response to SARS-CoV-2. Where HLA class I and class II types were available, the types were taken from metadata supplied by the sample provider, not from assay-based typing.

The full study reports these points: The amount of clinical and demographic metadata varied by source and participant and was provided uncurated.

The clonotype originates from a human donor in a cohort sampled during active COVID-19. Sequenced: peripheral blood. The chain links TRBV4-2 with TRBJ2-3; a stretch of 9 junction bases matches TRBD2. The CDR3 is CASSQDHGAGGPDTQYF. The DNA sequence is TGTGCCAGCAGCCAAGATCACGGGGCGGGGGGGCCAGATACGCAGTATTTT.